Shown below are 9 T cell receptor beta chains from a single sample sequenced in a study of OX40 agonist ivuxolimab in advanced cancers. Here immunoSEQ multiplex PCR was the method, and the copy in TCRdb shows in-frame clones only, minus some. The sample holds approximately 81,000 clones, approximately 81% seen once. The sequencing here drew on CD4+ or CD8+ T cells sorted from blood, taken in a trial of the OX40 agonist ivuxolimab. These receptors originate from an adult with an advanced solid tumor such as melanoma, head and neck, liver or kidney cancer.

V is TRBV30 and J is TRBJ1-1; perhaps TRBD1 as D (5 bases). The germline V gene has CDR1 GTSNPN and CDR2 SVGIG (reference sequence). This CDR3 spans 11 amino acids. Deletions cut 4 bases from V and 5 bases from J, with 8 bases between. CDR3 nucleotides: TGTGCCTGGAATCGGGGGACTGAAGCTTTCTTT. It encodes CAWNRGTEAFF.

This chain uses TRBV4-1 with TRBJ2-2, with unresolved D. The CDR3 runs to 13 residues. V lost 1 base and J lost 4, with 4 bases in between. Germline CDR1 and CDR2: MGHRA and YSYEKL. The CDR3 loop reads CASSQVATGELFF. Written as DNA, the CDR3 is TGCGCCAGCAGCCAAGTGGCCACCGGGGAGCTGTTTTTT.

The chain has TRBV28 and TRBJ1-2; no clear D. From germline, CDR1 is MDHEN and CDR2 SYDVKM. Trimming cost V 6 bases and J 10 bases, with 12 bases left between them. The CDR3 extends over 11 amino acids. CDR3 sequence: CASSWETNYTF. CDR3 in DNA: TGTGCCAGCAGCTGGGAGACTAACTACACCTTC.

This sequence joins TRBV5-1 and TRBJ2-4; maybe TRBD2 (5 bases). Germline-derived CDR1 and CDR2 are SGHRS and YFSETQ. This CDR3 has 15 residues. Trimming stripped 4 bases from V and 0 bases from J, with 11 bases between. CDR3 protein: CASSLTGVAKNIQYF. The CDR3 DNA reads TGCGCCAGCAGCCTAACCGGGGTAGCCAAAAACATTCAGTACTTC.

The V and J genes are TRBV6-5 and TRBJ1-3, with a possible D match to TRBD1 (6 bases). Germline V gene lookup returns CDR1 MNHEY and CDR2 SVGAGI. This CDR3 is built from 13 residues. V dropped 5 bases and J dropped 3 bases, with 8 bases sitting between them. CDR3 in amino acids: CASSVQGGNTIYF. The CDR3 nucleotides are TGTGCCAGCAGTGTACAGGGTGGAAACACCATATATTTT.

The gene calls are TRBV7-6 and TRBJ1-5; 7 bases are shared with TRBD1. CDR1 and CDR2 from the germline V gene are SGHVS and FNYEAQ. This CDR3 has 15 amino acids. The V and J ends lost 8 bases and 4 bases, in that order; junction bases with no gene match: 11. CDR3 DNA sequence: TGTGCCAGCTCATCATTAGGGGGCGCGAATCAGCCCCAGCATTTT. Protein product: CASSSLGGANQPQHF. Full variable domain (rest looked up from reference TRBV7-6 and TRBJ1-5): GAGVSQSPRYKVTKRGQDVALRCDPISGHVSLYWYRQALGQGPEFLTYFNYEAQQDKSGLPNDRFSAERPEGSISTLTIQRTEQRDSAMYRCASSSLGGANQPQHFGDGTRLSIL.

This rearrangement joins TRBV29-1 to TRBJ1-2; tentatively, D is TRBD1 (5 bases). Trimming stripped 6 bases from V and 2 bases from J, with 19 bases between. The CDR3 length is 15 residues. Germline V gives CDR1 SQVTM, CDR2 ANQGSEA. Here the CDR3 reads CSVAGGLRGNYGYTF. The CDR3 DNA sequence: TGCAGCGTAGCAGGAGGCCTAAGGGGCAACTATGGCTACACCTTC.

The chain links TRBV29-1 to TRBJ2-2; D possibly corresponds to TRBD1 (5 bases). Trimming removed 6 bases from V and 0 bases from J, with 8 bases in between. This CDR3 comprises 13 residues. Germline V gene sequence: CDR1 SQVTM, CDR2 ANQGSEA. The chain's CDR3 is CSVRQPNTGELFF. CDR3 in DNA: TGCAGCGTCCGACAGCCGAACACCGGGGAGCTGTTTTTT.

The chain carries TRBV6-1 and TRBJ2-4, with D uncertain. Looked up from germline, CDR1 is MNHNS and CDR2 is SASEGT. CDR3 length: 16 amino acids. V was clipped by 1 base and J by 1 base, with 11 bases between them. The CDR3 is CASSEGVLLAKNIQYF. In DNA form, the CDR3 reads TGTGCCAGCAGTGAAGGGGTCCTTTTGGCCAAAAACATTCAGTACTTC.